The T cell receptor (beta chain) under discussion was sequenced for a study of T cells after yellow fever vaccination (dated by TCRdb to about 2019). With respect to the entire study: The SMART-Seq v4 Ultra Low Input RNA kit was used to prepare libraries from fractions with low cell numbers. To track T-cell clones before and after primary and booster YFV17D yellow fever vaccination, bulk TCR alpha and beta repertoires were sequenced longitudinally. Two healthy male donors, one aged 18 to 30 and one aged 30 to 40 years, made up the cohort. Blood was collected at multiple timepoints before and after primary and secondary immunization, and bulk PBMC replicates and cell subsets were isolated.

This clonotype was found many times. What this receptor recognizes is not known. Qualities for individual bases were not recorded, and no much larger clone is one base off. This specimen's treatment or condition label, per the study, means: live attenuated yellow fever vaccine strain. PBMCs were isolated from peripheral blood using a standard Ficoll-Paque protocol. Dynabeads CD4 and CD8 positive selection kits were used to isolate CD4 and CD8 T-cell fractions. TriZol was used to extract RNA from bulk PBMCs, from CD4 and CD8 fractions, and from dextramer-positive and dextramer-negative fractions. V is reduced by 6 bases and J by 3 bases, leaving a spacing of 12 bases between them. The CDR3 runs 14 amino acids, cysteine and phenylalanine included. Only the CDR3 region is kept as DNA, spanning 42 bases read in frame from base 1. CDR1 and CDR2 are drawn from the germline V gene: SGHTA, FQGNSA. The paper's findings and limits, for the study overall: The study included only a couple of donors, which limits how far the findings can be generalized. Computational filtering was required because FACS-sorted repertoires could contain abundant contaminating clonotypes from the bulk population. After the booster, most clones that had expanded after primary vaccination were detected again (around 96% of CD4 and 88% of CD8), suggesting broad maintenance of memory. A small share of clonotypes was detected in both CD4 and CD8 compartments, with the overlap likely arising from convergent recombination. Compared with the primary T-cell response, the secondary T-cell response was faster but weaker, reaching its peak on day 5 rather than on day 15.

Sequencing instrument: Illumina NovaSeq 6000. TCR cDNA was made using 5'RACE template switching, a step that added a universal primer site and unique molecular identifiers. Priming for cDNA synthesis came from both the TCR alpha and TCR beta constant segments. Two PCR steps were used to amplify libraries, with sample barcodes and sequencing adapters being added in the second step. Sequencing of libraries was done on Illumina HiSeq 2500 (2x100 bp) or NovaSeq (2x150 bp). For the original study's pipeline: Reads were demultiplexed and collapsed into UMI consensus sequences with MIGEC, and V(D)J alignment was performed with MiXCR. Vaccine-responding clonotypes were identified with edgeR using replicate PBMC samples, with FDR below 0.01 and a log2 fold change above 5 up to day 15 being required. Each bulk clonotype was labeled CD4 or CD8 based on which sequenced repertoire, CD4 or CD8, contained the clonotype at higher abundance. The public reads were reanalyzed by TCRdb: fastp trimming at Q25, MiXCR alignment, in-frame beta chains only. Under each unique CDR3 protein, matching rows form one entry showing the most common genes and DNA. The V and J calls were not made by the authors but by TCRdb's processing. This sample holds a few hundred thousand distinct CDR3 sequences; approximately 3% were observed only once. Jointly, the top ten make up approximately 3.5% of the sample.

Here the sequenced sample was CD4+ T cells sorted from PBMCs, taken 10 days after the yellow fever booster vaccination. The rearrangement combines TRBV7-2 with TRBJ1-3, with a weak D call of TRBD1 (5 bases match). This TCR came from a man in his late teens or twenties who received the YFV17D yellow fever vaccine. The nucleotide sequence reads TGTGCCAGCAGTCAGAGGGGTGATGGAAACACCATATATTTT. Its translation reads: CASSQRGDGNTIYF.